The 25 T cell receptor beta chains listed next were all sequenced from one sample in a study of shared clonotypes between healthy human individuals. The method was immunoSEQ multiplex PCR; TCRdb's version includes in-frame clones alone and lacks a portion of them. The repertoire has about 340,000 clones, 73% of them found once; the top ten carry more than 9%. Sequencing was performed on memory CD4+ T cells sorted from blood. Subset given: CD45RA-negative fraction. The source of these receptors is a man aged 25 to 40 in good health.

The gene calls are TRBV7-3 and TRBJ2-3; D gene ambiguous. Trimming pared 11 bases from V and 2 bases from J, leaving 14 bases between. The CDR3 consists of 13 residues. Per germline, CDR1 SGHTA and CDR2 FQGTGA. The CDR3 region is CASASLDTDTQYF. The CDR3 coding sequence is TGTGCCTCCGCGAGTCTTGACACAGATACGCAGTATTTT.

This chain uses TRBV6-5 with TRBJ2-1; TRBD1 matches 7 bases. In germline, CDR1 is MNHEY, CDR2 SVGAGI. J gave up 4 bases and V 5 bases, and 8 bases lay outside the gene matches. The CDR3 loop spans 15 amino acids. CDR3 bases: TGTGCCAGCAGTATCACAGGGGATTTATACAATGAGCAGTTCTTC. This sequence encodes CASSITGDLYNEQFF.

This sequence joins TRBV28 and TRBJ2-6; weak D call: TRBD2 (5 bases). CDR3 length equals 14 residues. Between the trimmed V and J ends, which lost 7 bases and 4 bases, there was a span of 11 bases. Per germline, CDR1 MDHEN and CDR2 SYDVKM. The CDR3 nucleotides read TGTGCCAGCACCGGGATGTGGGGGGCCAACGTCCTGACTTTC. Translated: CASTGMWGANVLTF.

The chain joins TRBV6-5 to TRBJ1-1; D ambiguous. Trimming took 5 bases from V and 2 from J, leaving 12 bases between them. The CDR3 covers 14 residues. Germline CDR1 MNHEY, CDR2 SVGAGI. CDR3 region: CASSHNGGNTEAFF. The CDR3 bases are TGTGCCAGCAGTCATAATGGTGGTAACACTGAAGCTTTCTTT.

The CDR3 bases are TGTGCCAGTAGTAGCCGGGACATTAGGAATGAGCAGTTCTTC. Translated: CASSSRDIRNEQFF. V and J are TRBV19 and TRBJ2-1, with a tentative D call TRBD1 (6 bases). V was trimmed by 4 bases and J by 7 bases, leaving 14 bases between them. The CDR3 runs to 14 residues. In germline, CDR1 is LNHDA, CDR2 SQIVND (reference sequence).

The chain is built from TRBV7-9 and TRBJ1-4; D perhaps matches TRBD1 (6 bases). The CDR3 covers 14 residues. The germline gives CDR1 SEHNR, CDR2 FQNEAQ (reference sequence). The V gene lost 4 bases and the J gene lost 12 bases, with 18 bases spanning the gap. The CDR3 sequence: CASSSDDRTSELFF. CDR3 DNA sequence: TGTGCCAGCAGCTCCGACGACAGGACCAGTGAACTGTTTTTT.

The J gene is TRBJ2-2, the V gene TRBV2; 10 nucleotides match TRBD2. There are 18 residues in the CDR3. V dropped 2 bases and J dropped 0; count of bases not matched to a gene: 6. CDR1 is SNHLY and CDR2 is FYNNEI in the germline V gene. The CDR3 DNA follows: TGTGCCAGCAGTGAAATAAGGCTAGCGGGGGCGAACACCGGGGAGCTGTTTTTT. Amino acid sequence: CASSEIRLAGANTGELFF.

V usage is TRBV25-1 and J usage is TRBJ2-3; D not resolved. Germline CDR1 MGHDK, CDR2 SYGVNS. This CDR3 is built from 14 residues. V lost 6 bases to trimming and J lost 2 bases, with 12 bases between them. The CDR3 bases are TGTGCCAGCAGGCGGCGCGCCCTCACAGATACGCAGTATTTT. The encoded protein is CASRRRALTDTQYF.

In this sample, this clone turned up a few times. The DNA for the CDR3 is TGCGCCAGCAGCCAAGAACCGGGACAGGGGAATCAGCCCCAGCATTTT. Protein sequence: CASSQEPGQGNQPQHF. The chain uses TRBV4-3 and TRBJ1-5, with 10 bases identical to TRBD1. J was trimmed by 4 bases and V by 0 bases; bases with no gene match: 3. This CDR3 spans 16 amino acids. The germline V gene encodes CDR1 LGHNA and CDR2 YSLEER.

V and J are TRBV2 and TRBJ2-3; 12 nucleotides match TRBD1. V was pared by 7 bases and J by 6 bases, with 5 bases of the junction left unmatched. The CDR3 has 14 amino acids. Germline loops: CDR1 SNHLY, CDR2 FYNNEI. The CDR3 region has the DNA TGTGCCAGCACTTGGGGACAGGGGGCCGATACGCAGTATTTT. It is translated as CASTWGQGADTQYF.

This clone was picked up a small number of times. The rearrangement uses TRBV4-1 and TRBJ1-4; perhaps TRBD1 as D (6 bases). The germline V and J ends were trimmed by 1 base and 5 bases, with 11 bases remaining between them. The CDR3 runs to 15 residues. In germline, CDR1 is MGHRA, CDR2 YSYEKL. CDR3 in amino acids: CASSQVQGGNEKLFF. CDR3 bases: TGCGCCAGCAGCCAAGTACAGGGAGGGAATGAAAAACTGTTTTTT.

V usage is TRBV19 and J usage is TRBJ2-1; perhaps TRBD1 as D (5 bases). Trimming took off 1 base at V and 8 bases at J, with 12 bases between the two ends. The germline gives CDR1 LNHDA, CDR2 SQIVND (reference sequence). This CDR3 has 14 amino acids. Written as DNA, the CDR3 is TGTGCCAGTAGTATAGGTTCCCTAGGGGATGAGCAGTTCTTC. Its protein product is CASSIGSLGDEQFF.

This clone was recorded a few times. The V call is TRBV2, the J call TRBJ2-2; TRBD1 agrees at 9 bases. Germline-derived CDR1 and CDR2 are SNHLY and FYNNEI. The J segment lost 6 bases and the V segment lost 4 bases, leaving 9 bases of the junction unmatched. The CDR3 is made up of 16 amino acids. In DNA form, the CDR3 reads TGTGCCAGCAGTGTTGTGGAACAGGGGGCCTCCGGGGAGCTGTTTTTT. This encodes CASSVVEQGASGELFF.

The rearrangement uses TRBV19 and TRBJ2-7; D is ambiguous. This CDR3 is built from 13 residues. V was clipped by 3 bases and J by 6 bases, with 12 bases between them. Germline V gene sequence: CDR1 LNHDA, CDR2 SQIVND (reference sequence). The CDR3 coding sequence is TGTGCCAGTAGTATGAGTAGGTCTCGCGAGCAGTACTTC. This encodes CASSMSRSREQYF.

The chain recombines TRBV6-6 with TRBJ2-3; a weak D match, TRBD1 (6 bases). The CDR3 consists of 16 residues. In germline, CDR1 is MNHNY, CDR2 SVGAGI (reference sequence). The V and J ends lost 0 bases and 4 bases respectively, with 14 bases between them. CDR3 loop: CASSYSRGEGADTQYF. CDR3 in DNA: TGTGCCAGCAGTTACTCCAGGGGAGAGGGCGCAGATACGCAGTATTTT.

The rearrangement uses TRBV10-3 and TRBJ2-7; 10 bases match TRBD2. The CDR3 spans 14 residues. CDR1 is ENHRY, CDR2 SYGVKD, per germline. After removal of 11 bases from V and 4 bases from J, the junction contained 11 bases not matched to a gene. The CDR3 region is CASMHLAGDYEQYF. In DNA, the CDR3 is TGTGCCTCTATGCACCTAGCGGGAGATTACGAGCAGTACTTC.

The chain joins TRBV5-1 to TRBJ1-1, with D possibly TRBD1 on 5 matching bases. CDR1 is SGHRS and CDR2 is YFSETQ in the germline V gene. With 4 bases removed from V and 3 bases from J, the gap between germline ends came to 10 bases. The CDR3 spans 13 residues. The CDR3 is CASSPWGDTEAFF. CDR3 coding DNA: TGCGCCAGCAGCCCTTGGGGGGACACTGAAGCTTTCTTT.

J is TRBJ1-1 and V is TRBV14, with D maybe TRBD1 (5 bases). The ends were cut back, 2 bases at V and 5 bases at J, with 9 bases in the middle. CDR3 size: 13 residues. The germline CDR1 and CDR2 sequences are SGHDN and FVKESK. The CDR3 is CASSQTRGTEAFF. CDR3 DNA: TGTGCCAGCAGCCAAACGAGGGGTACTGAAGCTTTCTTT.

V gene TRBV28 combines with J gene TRBJ2-2; D might be TRBD1 (6 bases). The V gene lost 6 bases and the J gene lost 6 bases, with 14 bases spanning the gap. Germline V gene sequence: CDR1 MDHEN, CDR2 SYDVKM. The CDR3 has 14 residues. The CDR3 DNA reads TGTGCCAGCAGACATGGACAGCAGTCCGGGGAGCTGTTTTTT. The encoded protein is CASRHGQQSGELFF.

This clone was found many times. This rearrangement joins TRBV4-3 to TRBJ1-1, with D possibly being TRBD1 (5 bases). Between the trimmed V and J ends, which lost 0 bases and 5 bases, there was a span of 16 bases. Germline CDR1 is LGHNA and CDR2 is YSLEER. This CDR3 contains 16 residues. DNA for the CDR3: TGCGCCAGCAGCCAAGATCGTGGGCAGGGTACGACTGAAGCTTTCTTT. This sequence encodes CASSQDRGQGTTEAFF.

The CDR3 spells CASRRRNATPSSNQPQHF. In nucleotides, the CDR3 is TGTGCCAGCAGACGTAGGAATGCGACCCCTTCTAGCAATCAGCCCCAGCATTTT. This sequence joins TRBV12-1 and TRBJ1-5. TRBV12-1 is a listed pseudogene. The CDR3 contains 18 residues.

The genes are TRBV7-2 and TRBJ2-2; 8 bases are shared with TRBD2. This CDR3 is 15 amino acids long. CDR1 SGHTA and CDR2 FQGNSA come from the germline V gene. V dropped 3 bases and J dropped 4; count of bases not matched to a gene: 4. CDR3 residues: CASSFSSGSTGELFF. The CDR3 bases are TGTGCCAGCAGCTTCTCAAGCGGGAGCACCGGGGAGCTGTTTTTT.

The chain has TRBV5-4 and TRBJ2-7, with TRBD2 as a possible D gene (5 bases). The CDR3 is 14 amino acids. Germline CDR1 and CDR2: SGHNT and YYREEE (reference sequence). The V end was cut by 4 bases, the J end by 2 bases, with 13 bases between. CDR3: CASSPAPGTYEQYF. The CDR3 DNA follows: TGTGCCAGCAGCCCAGCCCCCGGGACCTACGAGCAGTACTTC.

The chain carries TRBV6-1 and TRBJ2-2, with a tentative D call TRBD1 (5 bases). V was shortened by 2 bases and J by 0 bases, with 10 bases between the two germline ends. Germline V gene lookup returns CDR1 MNHNS and CDR2 SASEGT. The CDR3 is 16 residues long. This chain's CDR3 is CASSELSRANTGELFF. As DNA, the CDR3 is TGTGCCAGCAGTGAATTGTCCAGGGCGAACACCGGGGAGCTGTTTTTT.

The rearrangement links TRBV11-2 to TRBJ2-7; D remains unclear. Per germline, CDR1 SGHAT and CDR2 FQNNGV. V dropped 3 bases and J dropped 8 bases, with 11 bases sitting between them. This CDR3 comprises 12 residues. DNA of the CDR3: TGTGCCAGCAGCTTTCCCCAATTACAGCAGTACTTC. Translated: CASSFPQLQQYF.